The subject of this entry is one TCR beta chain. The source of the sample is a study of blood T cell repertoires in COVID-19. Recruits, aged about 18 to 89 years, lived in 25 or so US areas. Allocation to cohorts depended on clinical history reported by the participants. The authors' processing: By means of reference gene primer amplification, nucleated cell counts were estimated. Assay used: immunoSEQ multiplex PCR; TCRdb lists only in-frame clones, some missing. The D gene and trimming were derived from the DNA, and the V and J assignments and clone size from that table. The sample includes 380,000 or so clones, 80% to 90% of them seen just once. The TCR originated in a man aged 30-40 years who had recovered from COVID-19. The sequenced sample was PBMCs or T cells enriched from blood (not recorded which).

The DNA for the CDR3 is TGTGCCAGCAGTTATTACCCCAGTTCCTACGAGCAGTACTTC. Residues: CASSYYPSSYEQYF. The chain couples TRBV6-5 to TRBJ2-7; no clear D. This CDR3 has 14 residues. Germline-derived CDR1 and CDR2 are MNHEY and SVGAGI. Trimming shortened V by 3 bases and J by 1 base, and 10 bases separated the two germline ends.